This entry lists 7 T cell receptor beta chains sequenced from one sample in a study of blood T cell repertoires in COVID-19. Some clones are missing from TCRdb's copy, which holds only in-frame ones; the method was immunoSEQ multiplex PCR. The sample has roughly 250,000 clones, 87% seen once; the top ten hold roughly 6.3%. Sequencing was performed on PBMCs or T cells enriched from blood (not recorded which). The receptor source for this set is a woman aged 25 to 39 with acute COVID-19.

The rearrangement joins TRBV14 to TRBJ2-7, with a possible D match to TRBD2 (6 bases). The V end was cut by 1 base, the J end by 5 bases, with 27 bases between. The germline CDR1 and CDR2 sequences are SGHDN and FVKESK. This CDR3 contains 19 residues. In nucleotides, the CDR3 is TGTGCCAGCAGCCAAGGAGACCCCTTTTCCGGCGGGGTAGGAGACGAGCAGTACTTC. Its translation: CASSQGDPFSGGVGDEQYF.

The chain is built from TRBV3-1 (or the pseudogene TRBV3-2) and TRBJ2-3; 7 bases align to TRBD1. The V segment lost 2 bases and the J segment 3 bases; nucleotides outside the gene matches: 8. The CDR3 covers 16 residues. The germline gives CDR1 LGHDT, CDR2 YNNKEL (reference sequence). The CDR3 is CASSQTVRQGTDTQYF. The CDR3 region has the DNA TGTGCCAGCAGCCAAACCGTTAGACAGGGAACAGATACGCAGTATTTT.

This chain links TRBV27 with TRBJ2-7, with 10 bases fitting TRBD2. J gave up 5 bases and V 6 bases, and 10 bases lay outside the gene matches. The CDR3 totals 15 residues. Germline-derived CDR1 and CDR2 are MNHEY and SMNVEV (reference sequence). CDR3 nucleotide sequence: TGTGCCAGCAGCCGCACTAGCGGGACGTCCCACGAGCAGTACTTC. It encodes CASSRTSGTSHEQYF.

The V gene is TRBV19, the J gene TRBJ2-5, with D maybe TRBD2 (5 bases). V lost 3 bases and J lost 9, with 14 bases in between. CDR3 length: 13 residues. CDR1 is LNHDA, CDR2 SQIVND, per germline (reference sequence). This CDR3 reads CASSIRTSNSQYF. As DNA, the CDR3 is TGTGCCAGTAGTATTCGGACTTCAAATTCCCAGTACTTC.

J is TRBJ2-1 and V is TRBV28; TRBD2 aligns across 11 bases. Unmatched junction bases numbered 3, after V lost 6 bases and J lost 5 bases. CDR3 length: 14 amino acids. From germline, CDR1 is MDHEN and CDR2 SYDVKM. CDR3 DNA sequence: TGTGCCAGCAGCTCACTAGCGGGAGACAATGAGCAGTTCTTC. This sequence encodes CASSSLAGDNEQFF. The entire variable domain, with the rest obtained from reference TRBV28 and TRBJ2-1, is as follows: DVKVTQSSRYLVKRTGEKVFLECVQDMDHENMFWYRQDPGLGLRLIYFSYDVKMKEKGDIPEGYSVSREKKERFSLILESASTNQTSMYLCASSSLAGDNEQFFGPGTRLTVL.

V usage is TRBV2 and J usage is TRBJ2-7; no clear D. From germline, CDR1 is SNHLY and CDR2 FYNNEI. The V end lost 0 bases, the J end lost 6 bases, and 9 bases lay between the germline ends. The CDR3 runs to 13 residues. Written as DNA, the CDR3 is TGTGCCAGCAGTGAAGCTCCGGTTGCCGAGCAGTACTTC. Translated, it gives CASSEAPVAEQYF. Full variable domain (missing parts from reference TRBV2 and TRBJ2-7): EPEVTQTPSHQVTQMGQEVILRCVPISNHLYFYWYRQILGQKVEFLVSFYNNEISEKSEIFDDQFSVERPDGSNFTLKIRSTKLEDSAMYFCASSEAPVAEQYFGPGTRLTVT.

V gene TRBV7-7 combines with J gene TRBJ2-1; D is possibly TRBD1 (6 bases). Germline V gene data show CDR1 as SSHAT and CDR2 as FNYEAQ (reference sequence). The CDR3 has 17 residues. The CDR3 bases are TGTGCTAGCGCTGAGGGACCTGGACAGCGAAGGGCGAATGAGCAGTTCTTC. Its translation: CASAEGPGQRRANEQFF.